The clone carrying this TCR beta chain appeared a single time. Its antigen is as yet unknown. This specimen belongs to a study of shared clonotypes between healthy human individuals. Turning to the study itself: Donor composition was a couple of women and three men, aged 18 to 49. General study findings and limits: Around 5.3% of naive CD4 clonotypes were shared across several donors.

Only in-frame clones appear in the TCRdb table, and some are missing; sequencing was by immunoSEQ multiplex PCR. The sample has roughly 110,000 clones, about 62% seen once. V trimming: 2 bases; J trimming: 5 bases; junction bases outside the gene matches: 5. The CDR3 covers 14 residues. CDR1 is MNHEY and CDR2 is SVGAGI in the germline V gene. This clonotype was obtained from a woman in her twenties or thirties in good health. This sequence joins TRBV6-5 and TRBJ2-7; the match to TRBD2 covers 8 bases. The sequenced sample consisted of memory CD8+ T cells sorted from blood. The subset was: CD45RO+ cells pooled with CCR7-negative TemRA cells. Here the CDR3 reads CASSYGRGVDEQYF. The CDR3 DNA reads TGTGCCAGCAGTTACGGGCGGGGGGTCGACGAGCAGTACTTC.